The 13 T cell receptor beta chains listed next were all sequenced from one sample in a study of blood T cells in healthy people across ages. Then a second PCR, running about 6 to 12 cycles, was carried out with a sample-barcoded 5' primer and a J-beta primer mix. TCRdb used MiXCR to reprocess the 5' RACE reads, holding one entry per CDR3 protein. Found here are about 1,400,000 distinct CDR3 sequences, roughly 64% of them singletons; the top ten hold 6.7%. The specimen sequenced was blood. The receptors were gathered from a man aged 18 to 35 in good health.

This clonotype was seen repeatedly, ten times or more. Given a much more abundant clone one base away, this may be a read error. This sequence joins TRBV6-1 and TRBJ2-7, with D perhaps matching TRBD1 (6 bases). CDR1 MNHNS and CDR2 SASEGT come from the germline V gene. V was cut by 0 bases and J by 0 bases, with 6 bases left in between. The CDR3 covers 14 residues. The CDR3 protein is CASSEADSSYEQYF. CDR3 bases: TGTGCCAGCAGTGAAGCGGACAGCTCCTACGAGCAGTACTTC.

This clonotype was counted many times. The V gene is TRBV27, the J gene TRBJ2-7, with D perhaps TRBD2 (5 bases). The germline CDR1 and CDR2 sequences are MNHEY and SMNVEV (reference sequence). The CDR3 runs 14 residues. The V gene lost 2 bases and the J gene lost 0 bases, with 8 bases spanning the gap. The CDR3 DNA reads TGTGCCAGCAGTTTAAGAGGGATCTCCTACGAGCAGTACTTC. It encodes CASSLRGISYEQYF.

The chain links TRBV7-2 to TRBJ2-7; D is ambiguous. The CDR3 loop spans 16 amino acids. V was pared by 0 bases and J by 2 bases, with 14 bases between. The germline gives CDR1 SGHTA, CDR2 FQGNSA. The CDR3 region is CASSLATAWLPYEQYF. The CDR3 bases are TGTGCCAGCAGCTTAGCCACAGCATGGTTGCCCTACGAGCAGTACTTC.

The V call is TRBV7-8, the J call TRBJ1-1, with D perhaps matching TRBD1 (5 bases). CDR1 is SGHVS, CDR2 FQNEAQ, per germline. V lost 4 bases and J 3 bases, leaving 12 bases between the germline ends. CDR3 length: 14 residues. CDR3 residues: CASSSHRRDTEAFF. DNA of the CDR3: TGTGCCAGCAGCTCCCACAGGAGAGACACTGAAGCTTTCTTT.

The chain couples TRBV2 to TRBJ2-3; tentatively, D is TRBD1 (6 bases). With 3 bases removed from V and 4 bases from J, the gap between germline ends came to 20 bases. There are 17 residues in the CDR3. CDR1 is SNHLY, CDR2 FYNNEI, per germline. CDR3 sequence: CASSDPDRGEWADTQYF. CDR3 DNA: TGTGCCAGCAGTGACCCGGACAGAGGGGAATGGGCAGATACGCAGTATTTT.

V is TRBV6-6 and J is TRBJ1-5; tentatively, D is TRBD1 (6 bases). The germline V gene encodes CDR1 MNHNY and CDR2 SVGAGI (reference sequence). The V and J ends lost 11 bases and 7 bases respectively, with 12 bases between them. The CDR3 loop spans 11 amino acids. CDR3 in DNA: TGTGCCGCCGGGGGGGGCCAGCCCCAGCATTTT. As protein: CAAGGGQPQHF.

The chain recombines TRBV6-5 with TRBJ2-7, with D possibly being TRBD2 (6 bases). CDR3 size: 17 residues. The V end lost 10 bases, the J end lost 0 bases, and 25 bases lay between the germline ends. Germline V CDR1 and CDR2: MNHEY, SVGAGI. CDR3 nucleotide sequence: TGTGCCACCCAGTTAAGGGGAGGCACCTCCAGCTCCTACGAGCAGTACTTC. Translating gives CATQLRGGTSSSYEQYF.

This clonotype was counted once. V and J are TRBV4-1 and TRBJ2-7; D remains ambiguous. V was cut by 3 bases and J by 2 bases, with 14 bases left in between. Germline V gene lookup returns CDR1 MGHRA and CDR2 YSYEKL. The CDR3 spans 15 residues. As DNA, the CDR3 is TGCGCCAGCAGCCATATACACCAGGCTACCTACGAGCAGTACTTC. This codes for CASSHIHQATYEQYF.

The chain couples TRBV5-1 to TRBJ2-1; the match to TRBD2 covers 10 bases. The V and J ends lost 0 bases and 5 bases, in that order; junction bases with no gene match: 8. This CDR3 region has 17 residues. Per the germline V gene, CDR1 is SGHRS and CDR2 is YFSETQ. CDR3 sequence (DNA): TGCGCCAGCAGCTTGGGTCATAGCGGGAGGCTCGACAATGAGCAGTTCTTC. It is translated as CASSLGHSGRLDNEQFF.

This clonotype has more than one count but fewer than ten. CDR3 in amino acids: CSVHTRAANEKLFF. The CDR3 DNA follows: TGCAGCGTACACACACGGGCCGCAAATGAAAAACTGTTTTTT. The genes are TRBV29-1 and TRBJ1-4; no clear D gene. The CDR3 has 14 residues. V lost 6 bases and J lost 5, with 16 bases in between. Germline V CDR1 and CDR2: SQVTM, ANQGSEA.

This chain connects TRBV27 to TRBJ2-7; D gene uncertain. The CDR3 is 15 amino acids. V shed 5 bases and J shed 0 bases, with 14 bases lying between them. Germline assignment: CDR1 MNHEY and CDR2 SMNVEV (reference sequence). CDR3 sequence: CASSTRSAGSYEQYF. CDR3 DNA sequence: TGTGCCAGCAGTACGAGATCGGCCGGCTCCTACGAGCAGTACTTC.

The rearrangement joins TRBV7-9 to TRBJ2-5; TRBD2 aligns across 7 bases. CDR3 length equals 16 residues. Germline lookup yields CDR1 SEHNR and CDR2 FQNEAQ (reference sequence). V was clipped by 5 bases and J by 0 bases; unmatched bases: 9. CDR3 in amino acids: CASSAWGLPDQETQYF. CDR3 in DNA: TGTGCCAGCAGCGCATGGGGACTACCGGACCAAGAGACCCAGTACTTC. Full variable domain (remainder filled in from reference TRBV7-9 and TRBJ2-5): DTGVSQNPRHKITKRGQNVTFRCDPISEHNRLYWYRQTLGQGPEFLTYFQNEAQLEKSRLLSDRFSAERPKGSFSTLEIQRTEQGDSAMYLCASSAWGLPDQETQYFGPGTRLLVL.

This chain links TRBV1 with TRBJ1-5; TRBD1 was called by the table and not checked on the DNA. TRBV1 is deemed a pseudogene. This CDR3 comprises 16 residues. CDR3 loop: CTSSFVLTGTDQPQHF. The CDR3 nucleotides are TGCACCAGCAGCTTTGTACTTACCGGGACAGATCAGCCCCAGCATTTT.